A single sample is the source of the 5 T cell receptor beta chains below, sequenced in a study of CD8+ T cells in alopecia areata (dated by TCRdb to 2016 to 2018). The protocol used for the library was the immunoSEQ multiplex PCR assay. RNA was extracted from all samples and reverse transcribed into cDNA as template for TCR sequencing. The source is immuneACCESS, and TCRdb retained only in-frame sequences with V and J called. Part of the clones is not carried over; for the studies checked, unresolved V genes explain less than half of this, and the remainder is unexplained. Recorded for this sample are about 300,000 clones; over 45% of them occurred a single time. The biggest ten clones account for about 1.8% of the sample. According to the study, the label for this sample's time point signals: 20 to 30 weeks on oral tofacitinib. Reading the label with the study, this specimen's treatment or condition is: oral pan-JAK inhibitor, 5-10 mg twice daily.

Sequencing was performed on CD4+ T cells sorted from blood, taken at week 24, from a patient treated with tofacitinib. The receptors originated from a human donor with alopecia areata.

The J gene is TRBJ2-2, the V gene TRBV7-8, with 9 bases identical to TRBD1. Germline trimming cut 5 bases from V and 1 base from J; bases unmatched to any gene: 5. Germline values: CDR1 SGHVS, CDR2 FQNEAQ. This CDR3 contains 16 residues. CDR3 nucleotide sequence: TGTGCCAGCAGCCTACTGACAGGGGGGAACACCGGGGAGCTGTTTTTT. Amino acid sequence: CASSLLTGGNTGELFF.

The V and J genes are TRBV19 and TRBJ2-7; D is undetermined. The CDR3 length is 12 residues. Trimming stripped 6 bases from V and 3 bases from J, with 9 bases between. Germline V gene lookup returns CDR1 LNHDA and CDR2 SQIVND (reference sequence). The CDR3 protein is CASRDHSYEQYF. CDR3 nucleotide sequence: TGTGCCAGTAGGGACCACAGCTACGAGCAGTACTTC. The variable domain in full, with the rest retrieved from reference TRBV19 and TRBJ2-7, is DGGITQSPKYLFRKEGQNVTLSCEQNLNHDAMYWYRQDPGQGLRLIYYSQIVNDFQKGDIAEGYSVSREKKESFPLTVTSAQKNPTAFYLCASRDHSYEQYFGPGTRLTVT.

Written as DNA, the CDR3 is TGTGCCAGCAGCTTAGGGGCGCAAAAAGAGACCCAGTACTTC. Amino acid sequence: CASSLGAQKETQYF. This chain uses TRBV5-4 with TRBJ2-5; D possibly corresponds to TRBD1 (5 bases). The CDR3 is 14 residues long. Germline V gene sequence: CDR1 SGHNT, CDR2 YYREEE (reference sequence). V lost 2 bases and J 3 bases, leaving 11 bases between the germline ends.

This clone was picked up a small number of times. The chain joins TRBV30 to TRBJ2-1, with 10 bases matching TRBD2. CDR1 is GTSNPN, CDR2 SVGIG, per germline (reference sequence). J was trimmed by 7 bases and V by 0 bases; bases with no gene match: 6. CDR3 length: 15 residues. CDR3 in DNA: TGTGCCTGGAGTGTTACAGCGGGGGGGCCAAATGAGCAGTTCTTC. Amino acids: CAWSVTAGGPNEQFF.

Concerning this clone: Additional DNA sequences in this sample encode the identical CDR3. Here the CDR3 reads CASSVGQTNTEAFF. DNA for the CDR3: TGTGCCAGCAGCGTAGGACAGACGAACACTGAAGCTTTCTTT. The J gene is TRBJ1-1, the V gene TRBV9, with a tentative D call TRBD1 (5 bases). The V end lost 0 bases, the J end lost 1 base, and 7 bases lay between the germline ends. CDR3 length: 14 residues. The V gene's germline CDR1 is SGDLS and CDR2 YYNGEE.